This T cell receptor beta chain was observed in a study of T cell responses to AZD1222 COVID-19 vaccine (dated by TCRdb to the early 2020s). At the level of the whole study: AZD1222 recipients with second doses at about 4 weeks or about 12 weeks were pooled, because spike-specific TCR depth and breadth did not differ between schedules. TCR sequencing covered some 240 trial participants: roughly 200 given two doses of AZD1222 and approximately 26 given two doses of MenACWY control vaccine. Enrollment into the trials was organized by age into subgroups of 18-55, 56-69 and 70-plus years, and those subgroups contained approximately 150, 30 and 60 TCR-sequenced participants, respectively. What the authors observed across the whole study: Participants were mostly white British and included more females than males, and it was suggested by the authors that clonal diversity may have been underestimated. Conclusions about previously exposed vaccinees are limited, since just five to seven AZD1222 recipients were seropositive for SARS-CoV-2 at baseline. Reportedly, almost half of the unique spike-specific TCRs recognized epitopes lying outside the regions that are mutated in the B.1.351 and B.1.1.7 variants. Because no samples from the day 14 peak response were available, repertoires could be characterized only after the peak T cell response. Vaccine-associated CD4 TCRs spanned the whole spike protein, with dominant responses in regions 160-218 and 743-854. Spike-specific TCR breadth and depth rose significantly after two AZD1222 doses compared with day 0 and with MenACWY recipients. The 56-69-year group was small, and its depth increase did not reach significance, likely because of low power.

The CDR3, from cysteine to phenylalanine, totals 13 residues. Of all the DNA, just the CDR3 is kept, 39 bases in frame from base 1. Relative to germline, V is 2 bases shorter and J is 5 bases shorter, with 10 bases between their ends. The germline V gene provides CDR1 SGHTA and CDR2 FQGTGA. The CDR3 regions of human TCRbeta chains were subjected to immunosequencing. Per the source publication's procedure: TCRs in the repertoires were compared against a reference library of SARS-CoV-2-specific TCRs that had been generated with the MIRA antigen-specificity platform. Breadth meant the fraction of unique TCRs that were SARS-CoV-2-associated, whereas depth meant the fraction of total T cells that were SARS-CoV-2-associated. Each spike-specific TCR was assigned to its reactive spike region and to a CD4 or CD8 class using the MIRA data. Log10-transformed breadth and depth values were compared by one-way ANOVA with Sidak's multiple comparisons tests. TCRdb took this table from immuneACCESS and kept in-frame rearrangements with V and J called. Such tables lack part of the clones; where checked against another copy, unresolved V genes explain under half of the gap, and the rest is unexplained. From that table come the V and J calls and clone size; the DNA was used to work out D and trimming. Recorded for this sample are some 80,000 clones; more than 75% of them occurred a single time. The ten top clones hold 8.5% to 10% of the sample.

What this sample's time point label stands for: baseline before first vaccination. Vaccinee samples came from UK trials COV001 and COV002, including a single-blind randomized controlled phase 2/3 trial of AZD1222 (ChAdOx1 nCoV-19) in healthy adults. For TCRbeta chain sequencing, PBMC samples were collected from trial participants at day 0 and at day 28 after the second dose. For this clone: There is no known antigen for this receptor. The sample holds no much larger clone one base away, and base qualities are not on file.

The chain is made from TRBV7-3 and TRBJ2-7, with the D call perhaps TRBD1 or TRBD2, as 5 bases match in each case. Material: peripheral blood, obtained on day 0 of AZD1222 vaccination. This receptor was taken from an adult in good health. The CDR3 has the sequence CASSLGARDEQYF. The nucleotide sequence is given as TGTGCCAGCAGCTTAGGGGCGCGGGACGAGCAGTACTTC. Extended through the reference TRBV7-3 and TRBJ2-7 proteins, this CDR3 yields the full variable domain: GAGVSQTPSNKVTEKGKYVELRCDPISGHTALYWYRQSLGQGPEFLIYFQGTGAADDSGLPNDRFFAVRPEGSVSTLKIQRTERGDSAVYLCASSLGARDEQYFGPGTRLTVT.